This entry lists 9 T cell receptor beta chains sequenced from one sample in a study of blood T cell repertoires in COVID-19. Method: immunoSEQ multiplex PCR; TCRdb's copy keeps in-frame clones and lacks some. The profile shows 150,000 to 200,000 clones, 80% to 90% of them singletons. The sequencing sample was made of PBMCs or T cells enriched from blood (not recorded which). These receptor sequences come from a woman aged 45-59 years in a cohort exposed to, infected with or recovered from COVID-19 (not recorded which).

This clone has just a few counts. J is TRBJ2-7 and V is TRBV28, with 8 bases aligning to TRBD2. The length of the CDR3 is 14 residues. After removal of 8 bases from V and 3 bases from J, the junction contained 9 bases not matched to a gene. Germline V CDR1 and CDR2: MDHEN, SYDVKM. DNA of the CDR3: TGTGCCAGCTTTGCCGAGCGGGAGAGCTACGAGCAGTACTTC. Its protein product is CASFAERESYEQYF.

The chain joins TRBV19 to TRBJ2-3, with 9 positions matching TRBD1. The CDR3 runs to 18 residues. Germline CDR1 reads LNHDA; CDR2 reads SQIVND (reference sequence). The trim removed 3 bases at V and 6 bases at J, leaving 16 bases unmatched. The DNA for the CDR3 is TGTGCCAGTAGTATGAAGGCTGCGAGACAGGGGGATTTGGATACGCAGTATTTT. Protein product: CASSMKAARQGDLDTQYF.

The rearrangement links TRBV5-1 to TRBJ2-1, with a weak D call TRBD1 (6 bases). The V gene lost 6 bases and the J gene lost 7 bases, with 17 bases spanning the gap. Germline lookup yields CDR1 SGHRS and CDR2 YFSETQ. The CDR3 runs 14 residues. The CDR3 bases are TGCGCCAGCAAAGCCGGGACATCAGGGAATGAGCAGTTCTTC. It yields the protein CASKAGTSGNEQFF.

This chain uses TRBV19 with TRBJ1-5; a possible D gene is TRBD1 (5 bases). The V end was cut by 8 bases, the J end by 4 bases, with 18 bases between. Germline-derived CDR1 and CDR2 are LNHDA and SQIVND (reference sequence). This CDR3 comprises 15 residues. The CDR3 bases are TGTGCCAGTCAAAAGGGGTGGGGATTAAATCAGCCCCAGCATTTT. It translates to CASQKGWGLNQPQHF.

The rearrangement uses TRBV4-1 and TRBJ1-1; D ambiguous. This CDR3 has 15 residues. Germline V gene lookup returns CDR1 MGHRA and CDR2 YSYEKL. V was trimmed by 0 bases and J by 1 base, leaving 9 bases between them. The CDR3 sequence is CASSQESRWNTEAFF. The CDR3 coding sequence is TGCGCCAGCAGCCAAGAGTCCAGGTGGAACACTGAAGCTTTCTTT.

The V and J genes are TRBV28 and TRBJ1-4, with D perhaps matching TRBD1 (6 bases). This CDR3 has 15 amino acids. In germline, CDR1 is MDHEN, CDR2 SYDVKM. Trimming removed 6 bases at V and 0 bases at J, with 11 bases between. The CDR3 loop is CASSRGVSTNEKLFF. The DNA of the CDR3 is TGTGCCAGCAGCAGGGGCGTATCAACTAATGAAAAACTGTTTTTT.

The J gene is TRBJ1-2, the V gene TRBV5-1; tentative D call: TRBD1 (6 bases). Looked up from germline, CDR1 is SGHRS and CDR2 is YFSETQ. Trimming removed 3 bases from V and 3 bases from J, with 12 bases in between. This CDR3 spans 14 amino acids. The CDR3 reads CASSYTRTDYGYTF. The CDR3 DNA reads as TGCGCCAGCAGCTACACCCGGACAGACTATGGCTACACCTTC.

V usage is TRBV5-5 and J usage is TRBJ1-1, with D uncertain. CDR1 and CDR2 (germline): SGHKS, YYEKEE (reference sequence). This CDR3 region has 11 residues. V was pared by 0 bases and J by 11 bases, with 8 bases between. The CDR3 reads CASSLDSGAFF. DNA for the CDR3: TGTGCCAGCAGCTTGGACAGCGGGGCTTTCTTT.

The CDR3: CAISESSLGTYGYTF. In DNA, the CDR3 is TGTGCCATCAGTGAGTCGTCCTTGGGGACTTATGGCTACACCTTC. This chain uses TRBV10-3 with TRBJ1-2; D may be TRBD1 (5 bases). This CDR3 contains 15 residues. Germline V gives CDR1 ENHRY, CDR2 SYGVKD. The V end lost 0 bases, the J end lost 5 bases, and 13 bases lay between the germline ends.